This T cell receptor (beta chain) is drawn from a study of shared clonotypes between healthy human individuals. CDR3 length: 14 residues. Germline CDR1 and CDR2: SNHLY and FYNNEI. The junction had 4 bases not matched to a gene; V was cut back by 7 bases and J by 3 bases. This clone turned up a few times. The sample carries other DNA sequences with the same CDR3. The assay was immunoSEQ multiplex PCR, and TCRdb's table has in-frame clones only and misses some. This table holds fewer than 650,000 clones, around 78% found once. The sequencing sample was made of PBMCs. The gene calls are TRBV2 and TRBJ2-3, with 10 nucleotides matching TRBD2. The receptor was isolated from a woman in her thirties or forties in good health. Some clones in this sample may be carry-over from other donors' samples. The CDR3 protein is CASNPTSGTDTQYF. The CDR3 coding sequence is TGTGCCAGCAATCCGACTAGCGGGACAGATACGCAGTATTTT.